The rows below give T cell receptor beta chains drawn from one sample of a study of T cell responses to AZD1222 COVID-19 vaccine. Sequenced by immunoSEQ multiplex PCR; TCRdb stores in-frame clones only, minus some. The data show about 180,000 clones, around 93% seen once. The sample in question was peripheral blood, obtained 28 days after the second dose of the MenACWY control vaccine. These receptors all come from an adult who received the MenACWY meningococcal vaccine as a control. The conserved cysteine and the conserved F or W are not part of the CDR3 here. The order of the fields is D gene, J gene, V gene, CDR3 protein. D genes are given only for firm matches.

.,TRBJ1-1,TRBV6-1,ASSEKTSYTEAF
.,TRBJ1-2,TRBV2,ASIPSGGFYGYT
.,TRBJ2-1,TRBV4-1,ASSQAGYNEQF
.,TRBJ2-6,TRBV5-1,ASSSLLAGSSGANVLT
TRBD1,TRBJ1-6,TRBV6-6,ASSPDRANSPLH
TRBD2,TRBJ2-3,TRBV27,ASSETSGGGWRTDTQY
.,TRBJ1-3,TRBV28,ASSSGALSGNTIY
.,TRBJ1-1,TRBV25-1,ASSANWLNTEAF
TRBD1,TRBJ2-5,TRBV6-5,ASSYRDRETQY
TRBD1,TRBJ2-7,TRBV2,ASSDRGTDPYEQY
.,TRBJ2-5,TRBV3-1/TRBV3-2,ASSLQETQY
.,TRBJ2-5,TRBV5-8,ASSYLTGPRKETQY
.,TRBJ1-5,TRBV6-2/TRBV6-3,ASSFGGIGQPQH
TRBD1,TRBJ1-5,TRBV5-1,ASSPTGDNQPQH
TRBD2,TRBJ2-1,TRBV9,ASSSQAGVGNEQF
.,TRBJ2-7,TRBV6-5,ASGSSYEQY
.,TRBJ1-1,TRBV7-9,ASSGNDRRNTEAF
.,TRBJ2-1,TRBV21-1,ASRRAGREEQF
.,TRBJ1-2,TRBV6-5,ASSYSTPRGYT
TRBD1,TRBJ1-1,TRBV18,ASSSGSGTGTEAF
TRBD1,TRBJ1-1,TRBV27,ASSSGQLMGTEAF
TRBD2,TRBJ2-5,TRBV19,ASSSRGAGARETQY
.,TRBJ1-5,TRBV4-1,ASSQPGRGARNQPQH
.,TRBJ1-1,TRBV18,ASSPVPNTEAF
.,TRBJ1-1,TRBV5-1,ASSLDRNTEAF
.,TRBJ1-2,TRBV9,ASSLPGGGYGYT
.,TRBJ2-1,TRBV7-2,ASSLASGGPYNEQF
TRBD1,TRBJ1-2,TRBV19,ASSVSTGVGYT
.,TRBJ1-2,TRBV30,AWSVWGRPNYGYT
.,TRBJ1-5,TRBV5-6,ASSRDPEPDQPQH
TRBD1,TRBJ2-1,TRBV13,ASSHGTGITYNEQF
.,TRBJ1-1,TRBV12-3/TRBV12-4,ASSLTGNTEAF
.,TRBJ1-4,TRBV18,ASSPQGRGEKLF
.,TRBJ2-1,TRBV6-1,ASSEARTHNEQF
TRBD1,TRBJ1-6,TRBV6-2/TRBV6-3,ASSRDRSSPLH
TRBD2,TRBJ2-1,TRBV4-2,ASSQEGPGLALKRDEQF
.,TRBJ1-5,TRBV28,ASSTAGAGNQPQH
.,TRBJ1-2,TRBV7-2,ASSLAGRGYGYT
.,TRBJ1-5,TRBV12-3/TRBV12-4,ASSSRTGGPQH
.,TRBJ1-2,TRBV3-1/TRBV3-2,ASSPLTENYGYT
TRBD1,TRBJ2-2,TRBV4-1,ASSQGQGGGTGELF
TRBD1,TRBJ1-2,TRBV29-1,SVIGQALNGYT
.,TRBJ1-1,TRBV20-1,SAREGTAAF
.,TRBJ1-1,TRBV29-1,SVESILGAF
.,TRBJ2-7,TRBV7-9,ASSFSVRGPTNEQY
TRBD1,TRBJ1-3,TRBV19,ASSSRDRTFSGNTIY
.,TRBJ1-4,TRBV30,AWSTGQLGGEKLF
.,TRBJ2-7,TRBV27,ASSLVSSSYEQY
.,TRBJ1-1,TRBV19,ASSPPFGQLNTEAF
.,TRBJ1-2,TRBV12-3/TRBV12-4,ASSLQGGYGYT
.,TRBJ2-2,TRBV18,ASSPNDIRVGTGELF
TRBD1,TRBJ1-2,TRBV10-3,AISESGQGQILWGPNYGYT